There are a few counts of the clone carrying this T cell receptor (beta chain). This specimen comes from a study of CD8+CD57+ T cells in acquired aplastic anemia. Profiling that covered TCR beta VDJ and CDR3 relied on genomic DNA as its template. TCRdb fed the reads into MiXCR, producing one record per CDR3 protein. The sample contains under 500,000 distinct CDR3 sequences, about a third of which appear only once. CD8+CD57+ cell expansion, shown by flow cytometry, had occurred in the patients selected for sequencing. Severe acquired aplastic anemia was present in every patient. At the time of blood sampling, patients had not yet received any therapy. Between the trimmed V and J ends, which lost 4 bases and 7 bases, there was a span of 14 bases. The CDR3 consists of 13 residues. The germline CDR1 and CDR2 sequences are SGDLS and YYNGEE.

The receptor's source is a human donor with aplastic anemia. Input material: sorted CD4+, CD8+, or CD8+CD57+ T cells (not recorded which) from PBMCs. The chain recombines TRBV9 with TRBJ1-2; TRBD1 is a possible D gene (6 bases). The CDR3 loop is CASSRTGGAGYTF. In nucleotides, the CDR3 is TGTGCCAGCAGCCGTACGGGGGGCGCTGGCTACACCTTC.